This T cell receptor (beta chain) was retrieved from a study of blood T cell repertoires in COVID-19. Turning to the study itself: Sites across the United States, Italy and Spain contributed samples from acute and convalescent COVID-19. Sample material is recorded as cDNA or gDNA derived from T cells, B-cell-depleted T cells, or PBMCs.

In the original workflow: The assay estimated nucleated cells by amplifying reference gene primers. The assay was immunoSEQ multiplex PCR, and TCRdb's table has in-frame clones only and misses some. V and J calls plus clone size are reproduced from that table; the DNA served to infer D and trimming. The table shows some 200,000 clones, with around 92% occurring only once. This CDR3 is built from 14 residues. Per germline, CDR1 SQVTM and CDR2 ANQGSEA. Trimming shortened V by 0 bases and J by 1 base, and 9 bases separated the two germline ends. Material for sequencing was peripheral blood. The chain uses TRBV29-1 and TRBJ1-1; D is undetermined. This TCR was recovered from a man aged 25-45 years with acute or convalescent COVID-19. Written as DNA, the CDR3 is TGCAGCGTTGAAGATCTTCGAGGGAACACTGAAGCTTTCTTT. It yields the protein CSVEDLRGNTEAFF.